The rows below give T cell receptor beta chains drawn from one sample of a study of T cell repertoires in cytomegalovirus infection. For these receptors, no antigen is known. TCRdb re-analysed the reads in MiXCR, keeping a single row per CDR3 protein. This repertoire shows a few hundred thousand distinct CDR3 sequences, about 40% found once; its top ten account for around 50%. The specimen was cultured PBMCs, collected from culture after CMV antigen stimulation. Receptors were obtained from a human donor in good health (CMV status not recorded). Some clones in this sample may be carry-over from other donors' samples. The CDR3 runs from the conserved cysteine through the conserved F or W. Fields, in order: V gene, clone size, J gene, D gene, CDR3 DNA, CDR3 protein. A D gene is named only where the DNA matches it firmly. Not all rows give a size; the values are once, few, many and, for expanded clones, a class.

TRBV7-2	-	TRBJ1-1	-	TGTGCCAGCAGATCGCAGGGGTCGGGGACTGAAGCTTTCTTT	CASRSQGSGTEAFF
TRBV3-1	few	TRBJ2-3	-	TGTGCCAGCAGCCAAGATCTCGTGGCAGATACGCAGTATTTT	CASSQDLVADTQYF
TRBV12-3/TRBV12-4	-	TRBJ2-2	-	TGTGCCAGCAGTTACGGAAACACCGGGGAGCTGTTTTTT	CASSYGNTGELFF
TRBV12-3/TRBV12-4	few	TRBJ1-1	-	TGTGCCAGCAGTTTAGTATATTCTGAAGCTTTCTTT	CASSLVYSEAFF
TRBV7-8	many	TRBJ2-2	-	TGTGCCAGCAGCCCTCGGCGAGGCACCGGGGAGCTGTTTTTT	CASSPRRGTGELFF
TRBV7-8	-	TRBJ2-1	-	TGTGCTGAGGGAGGATGGCATGAGCAGTTCTTC	CAEGGWHEQFF
TRBV15	few	TRBJ2-5	TRBD1	TGTGCCACCAGCAGAGCCCGGACAGGGCCGGAGACCCAGTACTTC	CATSRARTGPETQYF
TRBV7-2	many	TRBJ2-4	-	TGTGCCAGCAGCTTAGTGTCGGGAGTGGGTGGCATTCAGTACTTC	CASSLVSGVGGIQYF
TRBV7-2	few	TRBJ2-5	-	TGTGCCAGCAGCTTAGATCCGGGAGAGGAGACCCAGTACTTC	CASSLDPGEETQYF
TRBV7-6	-	TRBJ2-5	TRBD2	TGTGCCAGCAGCGGAAAGGGAGGACTAGCGGTAGGGGAAGAGACCCAGTACTTC	CASSGKGGLAVGEETQYF
TRBV20-1	-	TRBJ2-7	-	TGCAGTGCTTTTGGGAGACGAGGCGAGCAGTACTTC	CSAFGRRGEQYF
TRBV11-3	-	TRBJ2-4	TRBD2	TGTGCCAGCAGCTCAGCGGGGGAACGTGGCATTCAGTACTTC	CASSSAGERGIQYF
TRBV6-1	-	TRBJ2-7	-	TGTGCCAGCAGTGCGTCCGGGACGGCAGCCTACGAGCAGTACTTC	CASSASGTAAYEQYF
TRBV4-2	-	TRBJ1-2	TRBD1	TGTGCCAGCAGCCTTCCCCATACACAGGGGAACTATGGCTACACCTTC	CASSLPHTQGNYGYTF
TRBV20-1	-	TRBJ1-2	TRBD1	TGCAGTGCCACGGACAGGGCGTACGTAGGGGGAGGCTACACCTTC	CSATDRAYVGGGYTF
TRBV2	-	TRBJ1-3	TRBD1	TGTGCCAGCAGCAGACAGGGGCGGTTTGGAAACACCATATATTTT	CASSRQGRFGNTIYF
TRBV20-1	-	TRBJ2-3	-	TGCAGTGCTAGAGACGGCAAAGCTAGCACAGATACGCAGTATTTT	CSARDGKASTDTQYF
TRBV6-6	few	TRBJ2-1	TRBD2	TGTGCCAGTGCTGCCCTGCGGGGGAAAGACAATGAGCAGTTCTTC	CASAALRGKDNEQFF
TRBV11-2	-	TRBJ2-2	-	TGTGCCAGCAGGTTGCTTGCGGAGAACACCGGGGAGCTGTTTTTT	CASRLLAENTGELFF
TRBV7-4	once	TRBJ2-7	-	TGTGCCAGCAGCTTAGCGCAAGAACCGGCGGTGCAGTACTTC	CASSLAQEPAVQYF
TRBV7-2	-	TRBJ1-6	-	TGTGCCAGCAGCCCTAGGCTTGGGACACTTGAAACTCATTCACCCCTCCACTTT	CASSPRLGTLETHSPLHF
TRBV10-2	-	TRBJ1-1	-	TGCGCCAGCAGTAGAGTCGGGGGGACTGAAGCTTTCTTT	CASSRVGGTEAFF
TRBV4-1	-	TRBJ2-1	-	TGCGCCAGCAGCCAAGATCGAGTGTCGGGGCCGAGCTCCTACAATGAGCAGTTCTTC	CASSQDRVSGPSSYNEQFF